This entry describes one T cell receptor beta chain. This record belongs to a study of technical replicates of blood from a handful of donors. The germline V gene has CDR1 MGHRA and CDR2 YSYEKL. The V gene lost 3 bases and the J gene lost 0 bases, with 12 bases spanning the gap. This CDR3 is 15 amino acids long. Data came from immunoSEQ multiplex PCR; TCRdb stores just in-frame clones and leaves some out. The data contain approximately 85,000 clones, 85% to 95% of them seen just once; the ten biggest clones take up 0.26%. This TCR was sampled from a human donor in good health. The chain carries TRBV4-1 and TRBJ2-7, with D unclear. The sample was T cells isolated from PBMCs. This CDR3 reads CASSQGDFPSYEQYF. The CDR3 DNA follows: TGCGCCAGCAGCCAGGGTGACTTCCCCTCCTACGAGCAGTACTTC.